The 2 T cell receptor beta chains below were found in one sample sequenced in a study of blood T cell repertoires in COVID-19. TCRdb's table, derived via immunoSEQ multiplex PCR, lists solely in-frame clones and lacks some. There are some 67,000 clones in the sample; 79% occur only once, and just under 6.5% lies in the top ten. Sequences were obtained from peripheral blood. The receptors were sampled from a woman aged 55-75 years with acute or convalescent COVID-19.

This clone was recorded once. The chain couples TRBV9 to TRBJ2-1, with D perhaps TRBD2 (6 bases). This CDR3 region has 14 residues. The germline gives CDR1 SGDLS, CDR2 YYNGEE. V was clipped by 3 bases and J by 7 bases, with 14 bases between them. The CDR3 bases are TGTGCCAGCAGCGGTAGCGGTTTTGGGAATGAGCAGTTCTTC. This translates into CASSGSGFGNEQFF.

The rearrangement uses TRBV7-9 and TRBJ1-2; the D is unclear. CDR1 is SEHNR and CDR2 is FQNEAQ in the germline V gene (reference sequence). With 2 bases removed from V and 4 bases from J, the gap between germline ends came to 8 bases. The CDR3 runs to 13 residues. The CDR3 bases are TGTGCCAGCAGCTTACGAGGGTTCTATGGCTACACCTTC. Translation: CASSLRGFYGYTF.